This T cell receptor beta chain was recorded in a study of blood T cell repertoires in COVID-19. Study-wide background: The study drew acute and convalescent COVID-19 samples from the United States, Italy and Spain. In each case, the material was cDNA or gDNA derived from T cells, B-cell-depleted T cells, or PBMCs.

V lost 2 bases, J lost 3 bases, and 7 bases lay in between. Per germline, CDR1 LGHDT and CDR2 YNNKEL (reference sequence). The CDR3 covers 13 residues. Authors' processing steps: Reference gene primer amplification gave nucleated cell count estimates. Using immunoSEQ multiplex PCR, the repertoire was profiled, and TCRdb retains in-frame clones only, with some absent. D and trimming were read from the DNA, whereas the V and J calls and clone size are those reported in that table. The table shows about 160,000 clones, with roughly 83% occurring only once. The sequenced material came from peripheral blood. This clonotype originated in a woman aged 60-75 years with acute or convalescent COVID-19. The V call is TRBV3-1 (or the pseudogene TRBV3-2), the J call TRBJ1-2; unclear D gene. CDR3 in DNA: TGTGCCAGCAGCCAATCGCCAGACTATGGCTACACCTTC. It translates to CASSQSPDYGYTF.